A single sample gave rise to the 23 T cell receptor beta chains below, sequenced in a study of blood T cell repertoires in COVID-19. The table came from immunoSEQ multiplex PCR; TCRdb's copy has only in-frame clones and leaves some out. The sample contains around 480,000 clones, about nine tenths of which appear only once. Specimen: PBMCs or T cells enriched from blood (not recorded which). Receptors originate from a woman aged 18-29 years who had recovered from COVID-19.

In DNA, the CDR3 is TGTGCCTGGAGTTCAGAGGGGGCGCATAGAACCGGGGAGCTGTTTTTT. This translates into CAWSSEGAHRTGELFF. The genes are TRBV30 and TRBJ2-2; TRBD1 agrees at 7 bases. Germline-derived CDR1 and CDR2 are GTSNPN and SVGIG (reference sequence). CDR3 length: 16 residues. Trimming cost V 2 bases and J 5 bases; bases outside gene matches: 11.

The rearrangement joins TRBV27 to TRBJ2-1; TRBD2 matches at 7 bases. V shed 6 bases and J 0 bases; nucleotides not matched to a gene: 8. CDR3 size: 16 residues. Germline V gene data show CDR1 as MNHEY and CDR2 as SMNVEV (reference sequence). This CDR3 reads CASSRDYSLSYNEQFF. In DNA, the CDR3 is TGTGCCAGCAGCAGGGACTACTCTCTCTCCTACAATGAGCAGTTCTTC.

This chain connects TRBV18 to TRBJ2-1; tentative D call: TRBD1 (6 bases). Germline V gene sequence: CDR1 KGHSH, CDR2 LQKENI. The length of the CDR3 is 13 residues. Trimming removed 2 bases from V and 8 bases from J, with 10 bases in between. CDR3 DNA: TGTGCCAGCTCACCAACAGGGAGCTATGAGCAGTTCTTC. Its translation: CASSPTGSYEQFF.

J is TRBJ2-1 and V is TRBV7-9, with 7 bases lining up with TRBD2. The CDR3 covers 16 residues. CDR1 is SEHNR, CDR2 FQNEAQ, per germline (reference sequence). J was trimmed by 6 bases and V by 6 bases; bases with no gene match: 14. This chain's CDR3 is CASRTPSGSLINEQFF. The DNA for the CDR3 is TGTGCCAGCAGAACTCCTAGCGGTTCCCTTATCAATGAGCAGTTCTTC.

This chain links TRBV11-2 with TRBJ2-2, with 8 nucleotides matching TRBD2. V was pared by 3 bases and J by 5 bases, with 2 bases of the junction left unmatched. Germline CDR1 and CDR2: SGHAT and FQNNGV. The CDR3 is 14 residues long. DNA for the CDR3: TGTGCCAGCAGCTTCGCTAGCGGGACCGGGGAGCTGTTTTTT. Translating it yields CASSFASGTGELFF.

J is TRBJ1-2 and V is TRBV2, with D perhaps TRBD1 (6 bases). Germline-derived CDR1 and CDR2 are SNHLY and FYNNEI. The CDR3 sequence is 19 residues long. V gave up 5 bases and J gave up 1 base, with 26 bases separating them. The CDR3 region has the DNA TGTGCCAGCAGTCTCCCCGGGGGGATTGACAGGCCCTTTAACTATGGCTACACCTTC. It encodes CASSLPGGIDRPFNYGYTF. Variable domain in full (rest from reference TRBV2 and TRBJ1-2): EPEVTQTPSHQVTQMGQEVILRCVPISNHLYFYWYRQILGQKVEFLVSFYNNEISEKSEIFDDQFSVERPDGSNFTLKIRSTKLEDSAMYFCASSLPGGIDRPFNYGYTFGSGTRLTVV.

The gene calls are TRBV5-1 and TRBJ1-1; D uncertain. Looked up from germline, CDR1 is SGHRS and CDR2 is YFSETQ. Deletions cut 4 bases from V and 1 base from J, with 11 bases between. CDR3 length: 14 residues. The CDR3 reads CASSPPGGNTEAFF. CDR3 DNA: TGCGCCAGCAGCCCCCCAGGTGGGAACACTGAAGCTTTCTTT.

The V gene is TRBV19, the J gene TRBJ2-5; 11 bases are a match to TRBD2. Trimming cost V 9 bases and J 5 bases; bases outside gene matches: 14. The CDR3 consists of 16 residues. The germline V gene encodes CDR1 LNHDA and CDR2 SQIVND (reference sequence). The CDR3 sequence: CASRSLTSGVAETQYF. The DNA of the CDR3 is TGTGCCAGCCGTTCATTGACTAGCGGGGTGGCGGAGACCCAGTACTTC.

The rearrangement uses TRBV9 and TRBJ1-4, with 10 bases aligning to TRBD1. Trimming at V came to 4 bases and at J to 2 bases, leaving 5 bases not matched to a gene. The CDR3 is made up of 16 amino acids. The germline gives CDR1 SGDLS, CDR2 YYNGEE. The CDR3 sequence is CASSRQGAGTNEKLFF. The CDR3 coding sequence is TGTGCCAGCAGCAGACAGGGGGCTGGTACTAATGAAAAACTGTTTTTT. Looking up the rest from reference TRBV9 and TRBJ1-4 gives the full variable domain: DSGVTQTPKHLITATGQRVTLRCSPRSGDLSVYWYQQSLDQGLQFLIQYYNGEERAKGNILERFSAQQFPDLHSELNLSSLELGDSALYFCASSRQGAGTNEKLFFGSGTQLSVL.

The rearrangement uses TRBV3-1 (or the pseudogene TRBV3-2) and TRBJ1-6, with 8 bases identical to TRBD1. Looked up from germline, CDR1 is LGHDT and CDR2 is YNNKEL (reference sequence). Germline trimming cut 4 bases from V and 10 bases from J; bases unmatched to any gene: 3. The CDR3 has 13 residues. The CDR3 protein is CASSPDRESPLHF. In DNA form, the CDR3 reads TGTGCCAGCAGCCCGGACAGGGAATCACCCCTCCACTTT.

The chain's CDR3 is CASSLAEGALYEQYF. Written as DNA, the CDR3 is TGCGCCAGCAGCTTGGCGGAGGGTGCACTCTACGAGCAGTACTTC. The chain links TRBV5-1 to TRBJ2-7, with D perhaps TRBD2 (6 bases). Trimming cost V 0 bases and J 3 bases, with 13 bases left between them. The CDR3 is 15 residues long. Looked up from germline, CDR1 is SGHRS and CDR2 is YFSETQ.

CDR3 DNA sequence: TGTGCCAGCAGCTTGGGTAGCGGCCAAGAGACCCAGTACTTC. This encodes CASSLGSGQETQYF. V gene TRBV5-6 combines with J gene TRBJ2-5; D possibly corresponds to TRBD2 (6 bases). The germline CDR1 and CDR2 sequences are SGHDT and YYEEEE. CDR3 length: 14 amino acids. Trimming shortened V by 0 bases and J by 1 base, and 7 bases separated the two germline ends.

V gene TRBV2 combines with J gene TRBJ2-5, with 7 bases lining up with TRBD1. V shed 6 bases and J 5 bases; nucleotides not matched to a gene: 3. Germline CDR1 and CDR2: SNHLY and FYNNEI. This CDR3 contains 12 residues. CDR3: CASRRGPETQYF. DNA for the CDR3: TGTGCCAGCAGGAGGGGGCCGGAGACCCAGTACTTC. The full variable domain, rest sourced from reference TRBV2 and TRBJ2-5, is EPEVTQTPSHQVTQMGQEVILRCVPISNHLYFYWYRQILGQKVEFLVSFYNNEISEKSEIFDDQFSVERPDGSNFTLKIRSTKLEDSAMYFCASRRGPETQYFGPGTRLLVL.

CDR3 region: CASSLDASGNYNEQFF. CDR3 sequence (DNA): TGCGCCAGCAGCTTGGATGCTAGCGGGAATTACAATGAGCAGTTCTTC. J is TRBJ2-1 and V is TRBV5-1; 9 nucleotides align to TRBD2. Losses at the gene ends were 0 bases for V and 4 bases for J; bases not matched to a gene: 5. Germline-derived CDR1 and CDR2 are SGHRS and YFSETQ. This CDR3 comprises 16 residues.

Only a few counts were recorded for this clone. The V call is TRBV28, the J call TRBJ1-2; 8 positions match TRBD1. V was pared by 5 bases and J by 0 bases, with 2 bases of the junction left unmatched. CDR3 length equals 14 residues. The germline V gene has CDR1 MDHEN and CDR2 SYDVKM. CDR3 loop: CASSQGASNYGYTF. The CDR3 DNA sequence: TGTGCCAGCAGTCAGGGGGCCTCTAACTATGGCTACACCTTC.

The chain joins TRBV18 to TRBJ1-6; no firm D call. This CDR3 region has 14 residues. The germline gives CDR1 KGHSH, CDR2 LQKENI. V was pared by 4 bases and J by 9 bases, with 13 bases between. Written as DNA, the CDR3 is TGTGCCAGCTCACTTGCCTCTATAAGTTCACCCCTCCACTTT. This translates into CASSLASISSPLHF. The full variable domain, in which reference TRBV18 and TRBJ1-6 provide the parts outside the CDR3, is NAGVMQNPRHLVRRRGQEARLRCSPMKGHSHVYWYRQLPEEGLKFMVYLQKENIIDESGMPKERFSAEFPKEGPSILRIQQVVRGDSAAYFCASSLASISSPLHFGNGTRLTVT.

The chain uses TRBV5-4 and TRBJ2-1, with TRBD2 identical over 7 bases. CDR3 length: 15 residues. CDR1 SGHNT and CDR2 YYREEE come from the germline V gene (reference sequence). After removal of 0 bases from V and 8 bases from J, the junction contained 8 bases not matched to a gene. CDR3 residues: CASSLVGGGGDEQFF. The CDR3 DNA follows: TGTGCCAGCAGCTTGGTTGGGGGGGGAGGCGATGAGCAGTTCTTC.

This chain links TRBV19 with TRBJ2-1; perhaps TRBD1 as D (5 bases). The CDR3 is 13 residues long. Trimming cost V 11 bases and J 1 base, with 12 bases left between them. Germline CDR1 and CDR2: LNHDA and SQIVND (reference sequence). The CDR3 DNA is TGTGCCTCCCAAGGGGTATCCTACAATGAGCAGTTCTTC. Protein product: CASQGVSYNEQFF.

The chain uses TRBV7-9 and TRBJ2-1, with TRBD1 matching over 9 bases. The length of the CDR3 is 16 residues. Germline loops: CDR1 SEHNR, CDR2 FQNEAQ (reference sequence). V gave up 5 bases and J gave up 2 bases; unmatched junction bases: 7. The CDR3 region is CASSIDRGVPYNEQFF. The CDR3 nucleotides read TGTGCCAGCAGCATAGACAGGGGGGTACCCTACAATGAGCAGTTCTTC.

V gene TRBV11-3 combines with J gene TRBJ2-6; 10 bases are a match to TRBD1. The CDR3 is 19 residues long. Germline V gene sequence: CDR1 SGHNT, CDR2 YENEEA. V gave up 5 bases and J gave up 0 bases; unmatched junction bases: 10. The CDR3 region is CASSPHPWDRGSGANVLTF. The CDR3 DNA is TGTGCCAGCAGCCCACACCCCTGGGACAGGGGCTCTGGGGCCAACGTCCTGACTTTC.

The rearrangement uses TRBV5-1 and TRBJ2-2; D perhaps matches TRBD2 (6 bases). The V end lost 4 bases, the J end lost 0 bases, and 7 bases lay between the germline ends. This CDR3 is 14 amino acids long. In germline, CDR1 is SGHRS, CDR2 YFSETQ. CDR3 sequence reads: CASSGRSNTGELFF. The CDR3, as DNA: TGCGCCAGCAGCGGGAGGTCGAACACCGGGGAGCTGTTTTTT.

The rearrangement joins TRBV5-4 to TRBJ2-1, with D unclear. CDR1 and CDR2 (germline): SGHNT, YYREEE (reference sequence). This CDR3 has 14 residues. With 0 bases removed from V and 1 base from J, the gap between germline ends came to 5 bases. The CDR3 coding sequence is TGTGCCAGCAGCTTGGGACTTTCCTACAATGAGCAGTTCTTC. This codes for CASSLGLSYNEQFF. Drawing the rest from reference TRBV5-4 and TRBJ2-1, the complete variable domain is ETGVTQSPTHLIKTRGQQVTLRCSSQSGHNTVSWYQQALGQGPQFIFQYYREEENGRGNFPPRFSGLQFPNYSSELNVNALELDDSALYLCASSLGLSYNEQFFGPGTRLTVL.

CDR3 coding DNA: TGTGCCAGCGGGGAGTTTCAAGAGACCCAGTACTTC. It codes for CASGEFQETQYF. This sequence joins TRBV19 and TRBJ2-5; D may be TRBD2 (5 bases). The CDR3 spans 12 residues. V was pared by 9 bases and J by 2 bases, with 10 bases between. Germline values: CDR1 LNHDA, CDR2 SQIVND (reference sequence).